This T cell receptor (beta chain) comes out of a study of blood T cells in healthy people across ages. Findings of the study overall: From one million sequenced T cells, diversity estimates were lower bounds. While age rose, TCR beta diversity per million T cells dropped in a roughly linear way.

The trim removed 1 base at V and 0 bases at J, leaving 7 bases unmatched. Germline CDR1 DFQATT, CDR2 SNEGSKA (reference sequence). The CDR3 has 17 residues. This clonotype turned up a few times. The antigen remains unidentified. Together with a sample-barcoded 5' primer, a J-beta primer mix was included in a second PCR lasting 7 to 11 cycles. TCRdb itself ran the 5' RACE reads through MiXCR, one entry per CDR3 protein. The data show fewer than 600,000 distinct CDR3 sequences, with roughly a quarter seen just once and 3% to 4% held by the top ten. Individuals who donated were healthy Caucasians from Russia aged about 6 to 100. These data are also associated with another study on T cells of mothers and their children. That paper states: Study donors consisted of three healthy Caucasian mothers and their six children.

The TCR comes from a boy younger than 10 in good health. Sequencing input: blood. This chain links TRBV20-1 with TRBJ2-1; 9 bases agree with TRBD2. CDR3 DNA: TGCAGTGCTAGAGTCGGGGCTAGCGGGACCTCCTACAATGAGCAGTTCTTC. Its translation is CSARVGASGTSYNEQFF.